This paragraph reports one T cell receptor beta chain. Its binding antigen is unknown. Base-call qualities are not available, and no considerably larger clone is one nucleotide away. Distinct nucleotide sequences in the sample also encode this CDR3. Patients with a history of autoimmune disease or receiving systemic immunosuppression were excluded from the trial. Peripheral blood for TCR sequencing was drawn from every dose cohort at baseline, at cycle 4 day 1 and at cycle 7 day 1. Samples were obtained from an open-label, multicenter, first-in-human phase I dose-escalation trial of ivuxolimab. The trial enrolled adults with locally advanced or metastatic head and neck squamous cell, hepatocellular, melanoma or renal cell carcinoma. Before TCR sequencing, CD4+ T cells and CD8+ T cells were sorted from peripheral blood as separate populations. This sample was taken from a study of OX40 agonist ivuxolimab in advanced cancers. With regard to the full study: Ivuxolimab was a fully human IgG2 agonistic monoclonal antibody targeting the costimulatory receptor OX40 (CD134). Intravenous ivuxolimab was administered to patients every 2 weeks at six dose levels: 0.01, 0.1, 0.3, 1.5, 3 and 10 mg/kg. Among the roughly 52 dose-escalation patients, some 20 had hepatocellular carcinoma, roughly 15 melanoma, 9 renal cell carcinoma and 9 head and neck cancer. In the dose-escalation cohort, around four fifths of patients were male, and the mean age was roughly 60 years, with a range of roughly 20 to 80. Prior anti-PD-1, anti-PD-L1 or anti-CTLA-4 therapy was permitted, and checkpoint inhibitors had been received by less than 45% of dose-escalation patients. Three dose-escalation patients achieved partial responses, one with hepatocellular carcinoma and two with cutaneous melanoma. Peripheral TCRbeta sequencing aimed to test whether ivuxolimab altered TCR sequence diversity and caused clonal T-cell expansion. The paper describes the monotherapy dose-escalation part (N ≈ 49 patients) of the phase I trial of ivuxolimab.

Inclusive of the bounding cysteine and phenylalanine, the CDR3 is 14 residues long. The CDR3 DNA has 42 bases and is translated from base 1. Relative to germline, V is missing 7 bases and J is missing 6 bases, with 9 bases of the junction outside any gene match. Via the germline V gene, CDR1 is SQVTM and CDR2 ANQGSEA. The research as a whole found: Low levels of normalized T-cell clonal expansion were also seen in some patients who did not respond. Partial responders in the 0.1-3.0 mg/kg groups had among the lowest normalized peripheral clonal expansion, especially among CD8+ T cells. Clonal expansion of both CD4+ and CD8+ blood T cells was observed from baseline to week 6 at doses 0.1 to 3.0 mg/kg. On average, CD8+ T cells showed more expanded clones than CD4+ T cells after ivuxolimab. The antigen specificity of the clonally expanded peripheral T cells was not determined.

Genomic DNA was isolated from the sorted cells so that the TCRbeta CDR3 region could be sequenced. The immunoSEQ Assay was used to sequence the TCRbeta CDR3 regions. In TCRdb, the immuneACCESS table is reduced to in-frame sequences with V and J assigned. These tables do not hold every clone; where another copy was compared, an unresolved V gene accounts for under half, and the others remain unexplained. This sample holds around 84,000 clones; 85% to 95% were observed only once. The ten largest clones take up approximately 0.43% of the sample. The sequenced sample was CD4+ or CD8+ T cells sorted from blood, obtained in a trial of the OX40 agonist ivuxolimab. This receptor was obtained from an adult with an advanced solid tumor such as melanoma, head and neck, liver or kidney cancer. The V gene is TRBV29-1 and the J gene is TRBJ2-1; the central 10 bases match TRBD2. DNA sequence: TGCAGCGCCAGGATAGCGGGGGGTTTCAATGAGCAGTTCTTC. Its protein is CSARIAGGFNEQFF.